A single sample gave rise to the 11 T cell receptor beta chains below, sequenced in a study of blood T cell repertoires in COVID-19. The method was immunoSEQ multiplex PCR; TCRdb's version includes in-frame clones alone and lacks a portion of them. This table has about 70,000 clones, roughly 79% appearing once. Sequencing was carried out using peripheral blood. The origin of the receptors is a woman aged 60-75 years with acute or convalescent COVID-19.

The rearrangement uses TRBV18 and TRBJ2-7; D ambiguous. CDR3 size: 16 residues. V dropped 2 bases and J dropped 0 bases, with 14 bases sitting between them. Looked up from germline, CDR1 is KGHSH and CDR2 is LQKENI. The CDR3 sequence is CASSPTTINPSYEQYF. The DNA of the CDR3 is TGTGCCAGCTCACCAACAACAATTAATCCCTCCTACGAGCAGTACTTC.

This clone was counted a few times. J is TRBJ1-5 and V is TRBV12-5; no reliable D call. The CDR3 is 14 amino acids. CDR1 is LGHNT, CDR2 FRNRAP, per germline. V was trimmed by 3 bases and J by 1 base, leaving 7 bases between them. As DNA, the CDR3 is TGTGCTAGTGGTTTCGGGTCCAGCAATCAGCCCCAGCATTTT. Its protein product is CASGFGSSNQPQHF. Together with reference TRBV12-5 and TRBJ1-5, the CDR3 gives the full variable domain: DARVTQTPRHKVTEMGQEVTMRCQPILGHNTVFWYRQTMMQGLELLAYFRNRAPLDDSGMPKDRFSAEMPDATLATLKIQPSEPRDSAVYFCASGFGSSNQPQHFGDGTRLSIL.

This clone has more than one count but fewer than ten. V gene TRBV6-2 or TRBV6-3 combines with J gene TRBJ2-1; 7 nucleotides agree with TRBD1. With V trimmed by 2 bases and J by 0 bases, 4 bases remained unmatched. In germline, CDR1 is MNHEY, CDR2 SVGEGT. The CDR3 length is 16 residues. The CDR3 protein is CASSYKYRGSYNEQFF. The CDR3 DNA reads TGTGCCAGCAGTTACAAGTACAGGGGCTCCTACAATGAGCAGTTCTTC.

This rearrangement joins TRBV10-2 to TRBJ2-5; 9 nucleotides align to TRBD2. The length of the CDR3 is 14 residues. From germline, CDR1 is WSHSY and CDR2 SAAADI. Losses at the gene ends were 8 bases for V and 5 bases for J; bases not matched to a gene: 9. The CDR3 coding sequence is TGCGCCAGCGGGGTTAGCGGGGGTCCGGAGACCCAGTACTTC. The encoded protein is CASGVSGGPETQYF.

The genes are TRBV5-6 and TRBJ2-7; the D gene is possibly TRBD1 (6 bases). Germline assignment: CDR1 SGHDT and CDR2 YYEEEE. Trimming took off 3 bases at V and 5 bases at J, with 15 bases between the two ends. This CDR3 has 14 residues. CDR3 DNA sequence: TGTGCCAGCAGCTCACCCCAGGGGTCCCACGAGCAGTACTTC. This gives the protein CASSSPQGSHEQYF.

The V and J genes are TRBV6-1 and TRBJ2-5; tentative D call: TRBD1 (6 bases). Between the trimmed V and J ends, which lost 3 bases and 13 bases, there was a span of 24 bases. The CDR3 sequence is 15 residues long. The germline gives CDR1 MNHNS, CDR2 SASEGT. The CDR3 loop is CASSDEIGTPGNGYF. DNA of the CDR3: TGTGCCAGCAGTGACGAAATCGGGACACCCGGTAATGGGTACTTC.

This clone was counted between two and nine times. This rearrangement joins TRBV7-2 to TRBJ2-3; TRBD2 matches 12 bases. CDR3 length equals 17 residues. From germline, CDR1 is SGHTA and CDR2 FQGNSA. J gave up 2 bases and V 5 bases, and 8 bases lay outside the gene matches. The CDR3 DNA reads TGTGCCAGCAGCCATGGGACTAGCGGGTCCCTCACAGATACGCAGTATTTT. Its protein is CASSHGTSGSLTDTQYF.

The chain links TRBV6-5 to TRBJ2-7, with D possibly matching TRBD1 (5 bases). V was trimmed by 4 bases and J by 2 bases, leaving 15 bases between them. This CDR3 region has 15 residues. CDR1 and CDR2 (germline): MNHEY, SVGAGI. The CDR3 is CASSSLRQRTYEQYF. The CDR3 nucleotides are TGTGCCAGCAGTTCGCTCCGACAGAGAACCTACGAGCAGTACTTC.

Details on this clone: One end of the junction varies from germline; a read error may be responsible. This chain links TRBV6-4 with TRBJ2-2; possible D gene TRBD2, 5 bases. This CDR3 has 15 residues. CDR1 is MRHNA and CDR2 is SNTAGT in the germline V gene. CDR3 sequence reads: CASSDSLKHHRGAVF. CDR3 sequence (DNA): TGTGCCAGCAGTGACTCGTTGAAACACCACCGGGGAGCTGTTTTT.

For the CDR3, the DNA is TGCGCCAGCAGCCCTCTAGGGGGGGGAGAGACCCAGTACTTC. Translation: CASSPLGGGETQYF. The chain combines TRBV4-3 with TRBJ2-5, with a tentative D call TRBD2 (7 bases). CDR1 is LGHNA and CDR2 is YSLEER in the germline V gene. This CDR3 is 14 amino acids long. The V end lost 4 bases, the J end lost 4 bases, and 13 bases lay between the germline ends.

The rearrangement links TRBV29-1 to TRBJ1-1; TRBD1 matches 7 bases. CDR1 is SQVTM and CDR2 is ANQGSEA in the germline V gene. The junction had 1 base not matched to a gene; V was cut back by 3 bases and J by 6 bases. The CDR3 covers 11 residues. Written as DNA, the CDR3 is TGCAGCGTTGAGGGGACAGCTGAAGCTTTCTTT. Amino acid sequence: CSVEGTAEAFF.